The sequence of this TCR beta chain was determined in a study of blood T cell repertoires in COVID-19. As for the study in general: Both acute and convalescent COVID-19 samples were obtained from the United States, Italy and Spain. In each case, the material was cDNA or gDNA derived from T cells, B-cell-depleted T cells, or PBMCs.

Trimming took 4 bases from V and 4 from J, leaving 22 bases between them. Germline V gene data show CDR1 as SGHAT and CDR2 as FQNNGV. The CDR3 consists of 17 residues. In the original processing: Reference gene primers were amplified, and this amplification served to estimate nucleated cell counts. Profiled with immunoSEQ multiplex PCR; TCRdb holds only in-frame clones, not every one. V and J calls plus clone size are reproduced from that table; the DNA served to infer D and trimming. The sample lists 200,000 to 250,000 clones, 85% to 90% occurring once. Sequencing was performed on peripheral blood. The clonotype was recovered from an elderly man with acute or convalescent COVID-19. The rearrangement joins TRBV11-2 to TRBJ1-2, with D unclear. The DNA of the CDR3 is TGTGCCAGCAGCTCCACGGTCGGTATCAGGTTTTGCTATGGCTACACCTTC. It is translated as CASSSTVGIRFCYGYTF.